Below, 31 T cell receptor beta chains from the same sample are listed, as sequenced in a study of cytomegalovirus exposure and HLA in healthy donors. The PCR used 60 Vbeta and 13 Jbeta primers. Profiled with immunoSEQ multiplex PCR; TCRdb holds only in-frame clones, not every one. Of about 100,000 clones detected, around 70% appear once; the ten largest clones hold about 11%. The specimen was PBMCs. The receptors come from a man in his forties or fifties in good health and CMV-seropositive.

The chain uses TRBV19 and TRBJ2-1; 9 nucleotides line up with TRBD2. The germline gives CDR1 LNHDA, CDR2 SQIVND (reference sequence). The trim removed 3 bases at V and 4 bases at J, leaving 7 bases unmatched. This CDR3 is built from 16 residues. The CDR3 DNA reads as TGTGCCAGTAGTATTGGATCGGCGGGAGGGTACAATGAGCAGTTCTTC. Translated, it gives CASSIGSAGGYNEQFF.

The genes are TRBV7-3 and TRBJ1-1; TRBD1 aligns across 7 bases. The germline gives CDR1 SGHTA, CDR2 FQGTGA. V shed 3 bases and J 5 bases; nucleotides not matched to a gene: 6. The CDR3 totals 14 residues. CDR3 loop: CASSLTGPGTEAFF. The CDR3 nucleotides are TGTGCCAGCAGCTTGACAGGGCCCGGGACTGAAGCTTTCTTT.

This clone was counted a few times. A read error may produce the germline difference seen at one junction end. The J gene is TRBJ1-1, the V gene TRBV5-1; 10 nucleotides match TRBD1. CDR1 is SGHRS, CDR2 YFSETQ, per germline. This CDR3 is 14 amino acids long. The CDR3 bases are TGTGCCAGCAGTTCTGACAGGGGGCAATCCTCAGCTTTCTTT. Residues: CASSSDRGQSSAFF.

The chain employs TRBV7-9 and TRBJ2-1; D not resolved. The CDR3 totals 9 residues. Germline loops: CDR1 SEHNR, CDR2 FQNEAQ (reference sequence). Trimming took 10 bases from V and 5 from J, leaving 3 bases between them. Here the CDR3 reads CAIDNEQFF. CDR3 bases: TGTGCCATAGACAATGAGCAGTTCTTC.

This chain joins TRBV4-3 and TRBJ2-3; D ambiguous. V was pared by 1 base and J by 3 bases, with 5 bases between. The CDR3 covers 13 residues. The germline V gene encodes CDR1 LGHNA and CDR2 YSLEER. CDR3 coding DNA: TGCGCCAGCAGCCAAGGTCAGACAGATACGCAGTATTTT. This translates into CASSQGQTDTQYF.

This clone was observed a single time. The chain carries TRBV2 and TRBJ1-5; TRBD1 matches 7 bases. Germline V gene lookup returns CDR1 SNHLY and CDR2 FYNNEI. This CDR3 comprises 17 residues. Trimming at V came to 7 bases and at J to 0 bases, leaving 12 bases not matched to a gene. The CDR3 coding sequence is TGTGCCAGCATGAACCGGGACAGTGAAATTAGCAATCAGCCCCAGCATTTT. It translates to CASMNRDSEISNQPQHF.

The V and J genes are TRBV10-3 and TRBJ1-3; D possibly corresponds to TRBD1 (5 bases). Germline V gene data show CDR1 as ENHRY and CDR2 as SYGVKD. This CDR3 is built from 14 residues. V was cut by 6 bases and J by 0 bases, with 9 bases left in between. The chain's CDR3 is CAIRDDSSGNTIYF. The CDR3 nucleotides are TGTGCCATCAGGGATGACAGCTCTGGAAACACCATATATTTT.

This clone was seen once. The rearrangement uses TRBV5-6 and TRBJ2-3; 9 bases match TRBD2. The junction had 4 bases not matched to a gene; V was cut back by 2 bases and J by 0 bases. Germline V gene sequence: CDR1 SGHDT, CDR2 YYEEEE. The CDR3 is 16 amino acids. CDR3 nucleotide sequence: TGTGCCAGCAGCTTCGGGACTAGCTATAGCACAGATACGCAGTATTTT. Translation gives CASSFGTSYSTDTQYF.

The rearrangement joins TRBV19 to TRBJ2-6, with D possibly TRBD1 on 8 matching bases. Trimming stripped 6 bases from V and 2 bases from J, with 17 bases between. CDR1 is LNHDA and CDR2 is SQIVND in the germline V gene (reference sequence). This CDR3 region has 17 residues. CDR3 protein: CASSTWTGRAGANVLTF. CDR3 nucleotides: TGTGCCAGTAGCACTTGGACAGGGAGGGCTGGGGCCAACGTCCTGACTTTC.

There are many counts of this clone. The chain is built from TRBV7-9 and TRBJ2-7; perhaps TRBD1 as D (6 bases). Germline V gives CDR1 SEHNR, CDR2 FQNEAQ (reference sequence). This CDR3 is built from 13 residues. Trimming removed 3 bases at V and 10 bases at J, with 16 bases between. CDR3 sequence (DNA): TGTGCCAGCAGCTTCGGGACAATACCCACCCAGTACGTC. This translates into CASSFGTIPTQYV.

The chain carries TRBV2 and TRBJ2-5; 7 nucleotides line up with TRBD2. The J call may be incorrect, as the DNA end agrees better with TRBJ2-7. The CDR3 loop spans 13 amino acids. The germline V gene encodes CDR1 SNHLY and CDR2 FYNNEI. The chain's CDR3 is CASQRGREGEQYF. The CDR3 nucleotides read TGTGCCAGCCAACGAGGAAGGGAGGGCGAGCAGTACTTC.

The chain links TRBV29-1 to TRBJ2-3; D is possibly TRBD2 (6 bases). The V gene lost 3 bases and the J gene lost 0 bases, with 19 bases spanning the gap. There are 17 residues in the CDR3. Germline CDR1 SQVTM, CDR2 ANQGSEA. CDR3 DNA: TGCAGCGTTGATCTGCCCGGACTATTCCGTAGCACAGATACGCAGTATTTT. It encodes CSVDLPGLFRSTDTQYF.

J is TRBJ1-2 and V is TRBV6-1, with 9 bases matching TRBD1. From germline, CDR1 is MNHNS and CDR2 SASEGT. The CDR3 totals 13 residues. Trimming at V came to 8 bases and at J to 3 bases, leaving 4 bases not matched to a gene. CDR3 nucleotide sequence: TGTGCCAGCTCACGGGACAGGGACTATGGCTACACCTTC. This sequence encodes CASSRDRDYGYTF.

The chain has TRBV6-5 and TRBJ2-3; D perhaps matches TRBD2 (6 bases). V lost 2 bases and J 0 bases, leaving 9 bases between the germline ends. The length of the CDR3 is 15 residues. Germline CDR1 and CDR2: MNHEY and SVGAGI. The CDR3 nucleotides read TGTGCCAGCAGTTACGGGGGGAGTAGCACAGATACGCAGTATTTT. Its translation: CASSYGGSSTDTQYF.

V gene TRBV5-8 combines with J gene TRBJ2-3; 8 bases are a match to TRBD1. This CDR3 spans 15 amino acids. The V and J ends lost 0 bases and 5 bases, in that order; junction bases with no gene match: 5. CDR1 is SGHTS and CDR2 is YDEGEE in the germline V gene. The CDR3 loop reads CASSLGQGAGDTQYF. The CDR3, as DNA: TGTGCCAGCAGCTTGGGTCAGGGGGCCGGAGATACGCAGTATTTT.

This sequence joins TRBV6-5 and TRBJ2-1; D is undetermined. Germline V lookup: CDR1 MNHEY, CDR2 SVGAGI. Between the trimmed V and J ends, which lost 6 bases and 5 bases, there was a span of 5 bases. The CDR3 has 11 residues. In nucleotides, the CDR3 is TGTGCCAGCAGCCAGAACAATGAGCAGTTCTTC. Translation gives CASSQNNEQFF.

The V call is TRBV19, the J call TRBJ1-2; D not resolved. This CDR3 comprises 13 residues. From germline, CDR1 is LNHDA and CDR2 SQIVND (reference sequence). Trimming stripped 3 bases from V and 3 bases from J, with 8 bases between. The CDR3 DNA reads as TGTGCCAGTAGTATTTCCCAGTACTATGGCTACACCTTC. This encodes CASSISQYYGYTF.

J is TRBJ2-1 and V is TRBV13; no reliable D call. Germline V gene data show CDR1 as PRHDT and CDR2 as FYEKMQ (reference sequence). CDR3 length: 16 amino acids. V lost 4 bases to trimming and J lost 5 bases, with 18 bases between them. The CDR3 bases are TGTGCCAGCAGCTCATTATTAGTCGAGAGCAACAATGAGCAGTTCTTC. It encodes CASSSLLVESNNEQFF.

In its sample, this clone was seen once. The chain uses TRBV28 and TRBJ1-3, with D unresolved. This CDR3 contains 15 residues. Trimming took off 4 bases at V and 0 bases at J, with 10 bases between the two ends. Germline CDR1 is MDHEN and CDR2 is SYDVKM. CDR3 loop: CASSYSGSSGNTIYF. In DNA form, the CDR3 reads TGTGCCAGCAGTTATTCAGGTTCCTCTGGAAACACCATATATTTT.

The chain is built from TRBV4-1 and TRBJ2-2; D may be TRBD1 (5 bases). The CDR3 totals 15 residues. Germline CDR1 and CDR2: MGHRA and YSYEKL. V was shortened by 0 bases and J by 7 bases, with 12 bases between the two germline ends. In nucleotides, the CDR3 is TGCGCCAGCAGCCAAGATCCAGGGCCTGGCGGGGAGCTGTTTTTT. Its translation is CASSQDPGPGGELFF.

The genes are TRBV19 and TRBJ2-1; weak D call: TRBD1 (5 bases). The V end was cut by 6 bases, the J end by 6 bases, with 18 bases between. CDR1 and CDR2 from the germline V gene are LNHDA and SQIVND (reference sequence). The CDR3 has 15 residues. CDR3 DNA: TGTGCCAGTAGCCAAATCAGGGCGGAGCGCAATGAGCAGTTCTTC. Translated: CASSQIRAERNEQFF.

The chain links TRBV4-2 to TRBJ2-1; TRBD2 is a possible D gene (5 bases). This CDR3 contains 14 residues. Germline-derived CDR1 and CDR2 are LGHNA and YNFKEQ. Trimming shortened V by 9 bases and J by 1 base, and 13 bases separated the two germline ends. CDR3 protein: CASRGRPSYNEQFF. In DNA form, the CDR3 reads TGTGCCAGTAGAGGGCGCCCTTCCTACAATGAGCAGTTCTTC.

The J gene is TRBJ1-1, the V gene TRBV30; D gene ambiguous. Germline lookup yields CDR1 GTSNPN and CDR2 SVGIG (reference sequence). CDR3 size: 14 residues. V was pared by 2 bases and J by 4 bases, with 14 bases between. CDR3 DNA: TGTGCCTGGAGTCCAAGAAGTGGGAGCACTGAAGCTTTCTTT. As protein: CAWSPRSGSTEAFF.

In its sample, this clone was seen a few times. CDR3: CASSFWGVNTEAFF. The CDR3 nucleotides are TGTGCCAGCAGCTTTTGGGGGGTGAACACTGAAGCTTTCTTT. The chain links TRBV5-4 to TRBJ1-1; a possible D gene is TRBD1 (5 bases). The germline gives CDR1 SGHNT, CDR2 YYREEE (reference sequence). This CDR3 region has 14 residues. The V and J ends lost 2 bases and 0 bases respectively, with 8 bases between them.

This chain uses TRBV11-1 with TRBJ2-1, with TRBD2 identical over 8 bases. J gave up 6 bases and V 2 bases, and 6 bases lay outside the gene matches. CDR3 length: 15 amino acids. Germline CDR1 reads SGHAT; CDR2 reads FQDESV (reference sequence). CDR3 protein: CASSLKAGVVNEQFF. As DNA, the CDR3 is TGTGCCAGCAGCTTAAAAGCGGGAGTAGTCAATGAGCAGTTCTTC.

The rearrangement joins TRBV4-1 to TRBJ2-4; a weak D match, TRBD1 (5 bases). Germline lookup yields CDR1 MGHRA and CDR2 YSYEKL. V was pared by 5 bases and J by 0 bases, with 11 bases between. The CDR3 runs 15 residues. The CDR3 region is CASSRGELAKNIQYF. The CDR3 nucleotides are TGCGCCAGCAGCAGGGGCGAACTAGCCAAAAACATTCAGTACTTC.

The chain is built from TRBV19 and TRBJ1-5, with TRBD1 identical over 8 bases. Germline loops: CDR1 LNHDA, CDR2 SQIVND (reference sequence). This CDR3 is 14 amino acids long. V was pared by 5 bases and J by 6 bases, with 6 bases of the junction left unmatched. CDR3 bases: TGTGCCAGTAGTGCAACAGGGGGACCTCAGCCCCAGCATTTT. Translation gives CASSATGGPQPQHF.

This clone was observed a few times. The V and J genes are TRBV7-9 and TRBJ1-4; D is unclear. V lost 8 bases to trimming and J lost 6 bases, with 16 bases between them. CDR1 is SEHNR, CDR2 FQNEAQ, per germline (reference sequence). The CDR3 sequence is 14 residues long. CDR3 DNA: TGTGCCAGCGGAGTGGGGAGACTTGATGAAAAACTGTTTTTT. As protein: CASGVGRLDEKLFF.

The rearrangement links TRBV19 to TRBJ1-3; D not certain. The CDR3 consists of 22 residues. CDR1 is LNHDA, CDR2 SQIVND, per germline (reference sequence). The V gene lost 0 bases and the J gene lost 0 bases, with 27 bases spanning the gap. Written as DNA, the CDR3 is TGTGCCAGTAGTATAGATCTCCCCGGCCGGAGGAGACCCCTTCCCTCTGGAAACACCATATATTTT. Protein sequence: CASSIDLPGRRRPLPSGNTIYF.

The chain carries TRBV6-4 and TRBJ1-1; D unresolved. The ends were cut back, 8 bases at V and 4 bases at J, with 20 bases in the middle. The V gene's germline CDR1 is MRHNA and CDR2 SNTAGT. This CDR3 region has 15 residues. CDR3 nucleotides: TGTGCCAGCTCCCAATTCGCGGGGTGGGTCACTGAAGCTTTCTTT. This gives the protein CASSQFAGWVTEAFF.

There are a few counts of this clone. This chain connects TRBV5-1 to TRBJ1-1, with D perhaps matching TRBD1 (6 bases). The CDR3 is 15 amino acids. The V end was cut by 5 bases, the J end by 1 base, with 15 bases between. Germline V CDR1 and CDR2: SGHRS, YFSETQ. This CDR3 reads CASRQPTGSNTEAFF. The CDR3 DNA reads TGCGCCAGCAGACAACCGACAGGTTCGAACACTGAAGCTTTCTTT.